Reported below is one T cell receptor beta chain. Its antigen has not been determined. No base-level quality is on record; no much larger clone is a single base apart. Systemically healthy Caucasian individuals from Russia, roughly 40 in total and aged about 6 to 90 years, were included as donors. Each donor gave roughly 9.5 milliliters of peripheral blood, collected into EDTA-treated Vacutainer tubes. Ficoll-Paque density-gradient centrifugation was used to isolate PBMCs, with at least 6 million obtained per sample. Trizol reagent was used to extract total RNA from PBMCs, with at least 5.5 micrograms per sample. The percentages of naive CD45RAhigh/CD27high T cells were determined by flow cytometry on a PBMC aliquot from every donor. The library was prepared using 5' RACE. Sequencing relied on an Illumina HiSeq 2500. A second PCR of roughly 6 to 11 cycles was run with a J-beta primer mix and a sample-barcoded 5' primer. A template-switch 5' adaptor carrying 12 random nucleotides introduced a unique molecular identifier onto each TCR beta cDNA molecule. Each sample yielded at least 2.5 million CDR3-containing paired-end reads. First-strand cDNA was synthesized from all RNA with the Mint cDNA synthesis kit, primed by a TRBC-specific oligonucleotide. Following uracil-DNA glycosylase treatment, all cDNA underwent a first 18-cycle PCR with the universal primers M1SS and BC2_uni_R. From the authors' description of their analysis: For normalization, 1 million high-quality reads, each with a distinct molecular identifier, were randomly selected from each sample. Reads with shared molecular identifiers were discarded instead of being binned into consensus sequences. MiTCR, with a Q25 quality threshold and the strictest error-elimination algorithm, was used for CDR3 identification, clonotype clustering and error correction. Lower-bound total TCR beta diversity was estimated with a nonparametric unseen species model using Euler transformation. TCRdb reprocessed the public reads (quality trimming at Q25 with fastp, clone calling with MiXCR) and kept in-frame beta chains. Merged by CDR3 protein, the rows form single entries marked with the most common genes and DNA. TCRdb's processing, not the authors', yielded these V and J calls. This sample comprises about 770,000 distinct CDR3 sequences, around 42% of them detected only once. The top ten clonotypes cover under 20% of the sample.

This sample is drawn from a study of blood T cells in healthy people across ages (dated by TCRdb to the mid-2010s). In terms of the full investigation: In model experiments, template switching captured about one uniquely barcoded TCR beta cDNA molecule for every two T cells. To track age-related changes in TCR beta repertoire diversity, the study relied on deep sequencing normalized with unique cDNA molecular identifiers. Donors were grouped into four age groups: young (average about 15 years), middle-aged (39), aged (roughly 62) and long-lived (around 80). Donors of different ages were randomly distributed across sequencing lanes to avoid experimental bias. Using the same blood draw, the study looked at two additional independent replicas of 1 million unique cDNA reads for two donors, one aged 18 to 30 and the other aged 80 or older.

The germline V gene (reference sequence) supplies CDR1 DFQATT and CDR2 SNEGSKA. V and J lose 3 bases and 7 bases, and a span of 15 bases separates them. From cysteine to phenylalanine, the CDR3 is 14 amino acids long. Only the CDR3 DNA is retained, 42 bases long and in frame from the first base. Study-level results and caveats: Observed TCR beta diversity per million T cells fell roughly linearly with age, and a significant reduction was already apparent by age around 40. There was a strong correlation between observed TCR beta diversity and the percentage of naive T cells measured by flow cytometry. Compared with the aged group, the long-lived group had more naive CD4+ T cells, fewer expanded clones and increased TCR diversity, a pattern suggesting age selection. Because the CMV infection status of the donors was unknown, age-related changes in expanded clonotypes may potentially have been confounded. Conclusive comparison of naive and antigen-experienced compartments was prevented by the profiling of bulk unsorted PBMCs. Estimates of total diversity from one million sequenced T cells were regarded as lower bounds and underestimates.

This receptor was taken from a man in his fifties or sixties in good health. Sequencing was performed on blood. The rearranged segments are TRBV20-1 and TRBJ2-2, with the D gene not confidently named. The DNA is TGCAGTGCTAGGATAGGGTACGGTTTCGGGGAGCTGTTTTTT. It translates to CSARIGYGFGELFF.